This is a list of T cell receptor beta chains from one sample in a study of Ad26.COV2.S vaccination and SARS-CoV-2 variants. The assay was immunoSEQ multiplex PCR, and TCRdb's table has in-frame clones only and misses some. The sample has 410,000 or so clones, roughly 90% seen once; the top ten hold over 9%. The input for sequencing was peripheral blood, taken in a trial of Ad26.COV2.S vaccine versus placebo. The source is a person aged 18-65 years who received the Ad26.COV2.S COVID-19 vaccine or a placebo. Both conserved end residues are part of each CDR3.

j_gene | v_gene | CDR3aa
TRBJ1-1 | TRBV4-2 | CASSRPLGTGLEAFF
TRBJ1-1 | TRBV5-8 | CASSLYRGTEAFF
TRBJ2-5 | TRBV9 | CASSVASPGTQYF
TRBJ1-5 | TRBV28 | CASGRGYQPQHF
TRBJ2-2 | TRBV27 | CANLEGGQDFTGELFF
TRBJ1-1 | TRBV30 | CAWSVLLGREAFF
TRBJ1-2 | TRBV5-4 | CASRVRARGLYDYGYTF
TRBJ2-1 | TRBV7-9 | CASSWTGPYNEQFF
TRBJ2-7 | TRBV12-5 | CASGSLLAGGFSYEQYF
TRBJ1-6 | TRBV3-1/TRBV3-2 | CASREQGAASPLHF
TRBJ2-1 | TRBV2 | CASSWWENNEQFF
TRBJ2-7 | TRBV7-2 | CASSSRGGYEQYF
TRBJ2-7 | TRBV4-2 | CASSQATGRYEQYF
TRBJ1-2 | TRBV2 | CASRQGDSGYTF
TRBJ1-5 | TRBV28 | CACSGTYQPQHF
TRBJ2-1 | TRBV20-1 | CSASSGRGPNEQFF
TRBJ1-1 | TRBV5-1 | CASSSGTGTSNTEAFF
TRBJ2-7 | TRBV13 | CASSLQAGGYEQYF